These T cell receptor beta chains were read from a single sample in a study of OX40 agonist ivuxolimab in advanced cancers. Method: immunoSEQ multiplex PCR; TCRdb's copy keeps in-frame clones and lacks some. Of approximately 24,000 clones detected, less than 90% appear once; the ten largest clones hold 15% to 20%. Material: CD4+ or CD8+ T cells sorted from blood, obtained in a trial of the OX40 agonist ivuxolimab. All receptors come from an adult with an advanced solid tumor such as melanoma, head and neck, liver or kidney cancer. Both conserved end residues are part of each CDR3. Each record gives: J gene, clone size, D gene, V gene, CDR3 protein, CDR3 DNA. The D gene is left open where the match is weak. Only some rows state a clone size, as once, few, many or a class for expanded clones.

TRBJ1-2 . . TRBV6-5 CASRQGSRGYTF TGTGCCAGCAGGCAGGGGAGTAGGGGCTACACCTTC
TRBJ1-6 . . TRBV7-2 CASSLDTYNSPLHF TGTGCCAGCAGCTTAGACACCTATAATTCACCCCTCCACTTT
TRBJ2-2 . . TRBV2 CASSIDTGELFF TGTGCCAGCAGCATAGACACCGGGGAGCTGTTTTTT
TRBJ2-1 . TRBD2 TRBV7-9 CASSFTTSGPKNEQFF TGTGCCAGCAGCTTTACCACTAGCGGCCCTAAAAATGAGCAGTTCTTC
TRBJ1-3 . . TRBV9 CASSVSVGGTGNTIYF TGTGCCAGCAGCGTCTCGGTAGGGGGAACTGGAAACACCATATATTTT
TRBJ2-3 . . TRBV18 CASSPGASRADTQYF TGTGCCAGCTCACCCGGGGCTAGCAGGGCGGATACGCAGTATTTT
TRBJ1-5 . . TRBV30 CAWSVPPQGSNQPQHF TGTGCCTGGAGTGTACCCCCCCAGGGAAGCAATCAGCCCCAGCATTTT
TRBJ2-2 . . TRBV7-8 CASSLRPGRVNTGELFF TGTGCCAGCAGCCTTCGCCCGGGCAGGGTGAACACCGGGGAGCTGTTTTTT
TRBJ1-5 . . TRBV5-1 CASSPTAGWDQPQHF TGCGCCAGCAGCCCCACGGCAGGTTGGGATCAGCCCCAGCATTTT
TRBJ2-6 few . TRBV4-2 CASSQGGAGANVLTF TGTGCCAGCAGCCAAGGTGGCGCTGGGGCCAACGTCCTGACTTTC
TRBJ1-3 . . TRBV13 CASSLRVGRNSGNTIYF TGTGCCAGCAGCCTTAGGGTGGGACGAAACTCTGGAAACACCATATATTTT
TRBJ2-1 . TRBD1 TRBV5-1 CASSAGTGDAYNEQFF TGCGCCAGCAGCGCTGGGACAGGGGATGCCTACAATGAGCAGTTCTTC
TRBJ2-7 . . TRBV5-1 CASSFLGGQTYEQYF TGCGCCAGCAGCTTCCTGGGGGGACAAACCTACGAGCAGTACTTC
TRBJ1-1 . . TRBV18 CASSPVGLPEAFF TGTGCCAGCTCACCAGTAGGGCTGCCTGAAGCTTTCTTT
TRBJ2-5 few . TRBV11-2 CASSLDGWGETQYF TGTGCCAGCAGCTTAGATGGCTGGGGAGAGACCCAGTACTTC
TRBJ2-7 few . TRBV7-2 CASSLDHEQYF TGTGCCAGCAGCTTAGACCACGAGCAGTACTTC
TRBJ1-1 . . TRBV7-2 CASSLRTVNTEAFF TGTGCCAGCAGCTTAAGGACGGTGAACACTGAAGCTTTCTTT
TRBJ2-7 . . TRBV6-1 CASSGYRVPYEQYF TGTGCCAGCAGTGGGTACAGGGTTCCCTACGAGCAGTACTTC
TRBJ1-6 . . TRBV7-8 CASSLARAWAGNSPLHF TGTGCCAGCAGCTTAGCGCGGGCGTGGGCAGGCAATTCACCCCTCCACTTT
TRBJ2-5 . . TRBV15 CATSRGGAAVETQYF TGTGCCACCAGCAGAGGTGGGGCGGCCGTAGAGACCCAGTACTTC
TRBJ1-1 . . TRBV25-1 CASSERSGRNTEAFF TGTGCCAGCAGTGAGAGGTCGGGGCGGAACACTGAAGCTTTCTTT
TRBJ1-6 . . TRBV19 CASSIDSVYNSPLHF TGTGCCAGTAGTATAGATAGCGTTTATAATTCACCCCTCCACTTT
TRBJ1-2 . . TRBV19 CASSSTGNGYTF TGTGCCAGTAGTAGCACAGGGAATGGCTACACCTTC
TRBJ2-1 medium-sized TRBD2 TRBV6-1 CASGLAGPNEQFF TGTGCCAGCGGACTAGCGGGGCCCAATGAGCAGTTCTTC
TRBJ2-3 . . TRBV7-9 CASSPWRLESQYF TGTGCCAGCAGCCCCTGGAGACTAGAATCGCAGTATTTT
TRBJ2-2 . TRBD2 TRBV7-2 CASSLSGGSAGELFF TGTGCCAGCAGCTTATCGGGGGGAAGCGCCGGGGAGCTGTTTTTT
TRBJ1-1 . . TRBV7-2 CASSSGPGLMNTEAFF TGTGCCAGCAGCTCCGGTCCCGGGCTCATGAACACTGAAGCTTTCTTT
TRBJ2-7 once . TRBV9 CASSVGAGTSEQYF TGTGCCAGCAGCGTAGGGGCAGGCACCTCCGAGCAGTACTTC
TRBJ2-5 once TRBD2 TRBV7-9 CASSLEHLAGVTQYF TGTGCCAGCAGCTTAGAACACCTAGCGGGTGTAACCCAGTACTTC
TRBJ1-5 once . TRBV6-5 CASSYSHSNQPQHF TGTGCCAGCAGTTACAGCCATAGCAATCAGCCCCAGCATTTT
TRBJ1-5 . TRBD1 TRBV18 CASSTDRGGQPQHF TGTGCCAGCTCAACGGACAGGGGCGGTCAGCCCCAGCATTTT
TRBJ1-6 . . TRBV21-1 CASSKGRRAYSPLHF TGTGCCAGCAGCAAAGGGCGGCGCGCCTACTCACCCCTCCACTTT
TRBJ1-2 few . TRBV5-4 CASSPRAGGRDGDHGYTF TGTGCCAGCAGCCCGCGGGCCGGGGGGAGGGACGGAGATCATGGCTACACCTTC
TRBJ2-7 . . TRBV11-3 CASSLKRDEQYF TGTGCCAGCAGCCTAAAAAGGGACGAGCAGTACTTC
TRBJ2-3 . TRBD2 TRBV10-2 CASSEPSGSTDTQYF TGCGCCAGCAGTGAACCTAGCGGGAGCACAGATACGCAGTATTTT
TRBJ1-1 . TRBD1 TRBV11-1 CASSLVAGGTEAFF TGTGCCAGCAGCTTAGTGGCAGGGGGGACTGAAGCTTTCTTT
TRBJ1-1 . . TRBV11-2 CASSFGRGGEGTEAFF TGTGCCAGCAGCTTTGGCAGGGGCGGCGAGGGCACTGAAGCTTTCTTT
TRBJ2-3 . . TRBV5-6 CASSYRQEFTDTQYF TGTGCCAGCAGCTACCGACAGGAATTCACAGATACGCAGTATTTT
TRBJ2-3 . TRBD1 TRBV7-9 CASSLLGQGADTQYF TGTGCCAGCAGCTTACTTGGACAGGGGGCAGATACGCAGTATTTT
TRBJ1-2 . TRBD1 TRBV27 CASSFSTGGANYGYTF TGTGCCAGCAGTTTTTCCACAGGGGGAGCTAACTATGGCTACACCTTC
TRBJ1-6 . . TRBV7-6 CASSSTGNSPLHF TGTGCCAGCAGTTCAACAGGAAATTCACCCCTCCACTTT
TRBJ2-7 . . TRBV2 CASSESGRTRYYEQYF TGTGCCAGCAGTGAATCGGGCCGAACACGGTACTACGAGCAGTACTTC
TRBJ2-3 . . TRBV5-8 CASSLWGVNTDTQYF TGTGCCAGCAGCTTGTGGGGGGTAAACACAGATACGCAGTATTTT
TRBJ2-7 . . TRBV5-4 CASSFRGSSYEQYF TGTGCCAGCAGCTTTCGGGGGTCTTCCTACGAGCAGTACTTC
TRBJ1-2 . TRBD1 TRBV7-2 CASRRDRVEGYTF TGTGCCAGCCGACGGGACAGGGTTGAAGGCTACACCTTC
TRBJ2-6 . . TRBV9 CASSVAITRAGSGANVLTF TGTGCCAGCAGCGTAGCGATAACAAGGGCTGGCTCTGGGGCCAACGTCCTGACTTTC
TRBJ1-4 few . TRBV9 CASSVGPGIDEKLFF TGTGCCAGCAGCGTAGGTCCAGGGATAGATGAAAAACTGTTTTTT
TRBJ2-2 . . TRBV4-2 CASSHSTGELFF TGTGCCAGCAGCCATAGTACCGGGGAGCTGTTTTTT
TRBJ2-7 . . TRBV20-1 CSASRGGGQYF TGCAGTGCTAGTCGGGGAGGGGGGCAGTACTTC
TRBJ2-5 . TRBD2 TRBV7-6 CASRAGTSGVETQYF TGTGCCAGCAGGGCCGGGACTAGCGGGGTGGAGACCCAGTACTTC
TRBJ1-4 once . TRBV13 CASSLGPYEKLFF TGTGCCAGCAGCCTCGGTCCGTATGAAAAACTGTTTTTT
TRBJ1-4 . . TRBV10-3 CAISEFVGEKLFF TGTGCCATCAGTGAGTTCGTCGGTGAAAAACTGTTTTTT
TRBJ1-5 . TRBD1 TRBV19 CASGQGRGDQPQHF TGTGCCAGCGGACAGGGGCGGGGGGATCAGCCCCAGCATTTT
TRBJ2-7 . . TRBV10-3 CAISERQRSYEQYF TGTGCCATCAGTGAGAGACAGCGCTCCTACGAGCAGTACTTC
TRBJ1-2 . . TRBV18 CASSPEVGSGYTF TGTGCCAGCTCACCAGAGGTAGGGAGTGGCTACACCTTC
TRBJ2-7 once . TRBV5-1 CASSPGGTGTYEQYF TGCGCCAGCAGCCCCGGCGGAACAGGGACGTACGAGCAGTACTTC
TRBJ2-7 . . TRBV27 CASSLKFRGGYEQYF TGTGCCAGCAGTTTAAAATTCCGGGGAGGATACGAGCAGTACTTC
TRBJ2-7 . TRBD2 TRBV5-4 CASSFSGRSYEQYF TGTGCCAGCAGCTTTAGCGGGAGGTCCTACGAGCAGTACTTC
TRBJ2-1 . . TRBV12-1 CASSLDYNEQFF TGTGCCAGCAGCTTGGACTACAATGAGCAGTTCTTC
TRBJ1-6 . . TRBV18 CASSPPSQGPNSPLHF TGTGCCAGCTCACCACCTTCACAGGGACCTAATTCACCCCTCCACTTT